This TCR beta chain originates from a study of PD-L1 blockade in urothelial cancer. Study in general: Atezolizumab 1,200 mg was given intravenously every 3 weeks, starting 2014. The median number of T cells present in blood samples was about 130,000.

This clone is deemed medium-sized. Per germline, CDR1 SGHNT and CDR2 YENEEA. Unmatched junction bases numbered 0, after V lost 3 bases and J lost 4 bases. This CDR3 has 13 amino acids. As to time point: peripheral blood 6 weeks after treatment start. The data were produced by immunoSEQ multiplex PCR, yet TCRdb's version contains in-frame clones alone and is incomplete. The sample records 25,000 to 35,000 clones, around three quarters being singletons. This sequence originates from a man aged 65-85 years with urothelial cancer. Sequenced material: PBMCs, taken around atezolizumab (anti-PD-L1) treatment. The chain employs TRBV11-3 and TRBJ2-1, with 7 bases that match TRBD1. The CDR3 DNA reads as TGTGCCAGCAGCTTGACAGGGTACAATGAGCAGTTCTTC. This translates into CASSLTGYNEQFF. The complete variable domain, with remaining parts taken from reference TRBV11-3 and TRBJ2-1, reads EAGVVQSPRYKIIEKKQPVAFWCNPISGHNTLYWYLQNLGQGPELLIRYENEEAVDDSQLPKDRFSAERLKGVDSTLKIQPAELGDSAVYLCASSLTGYNEQFFGPGTRLTVL.